The rows below give T cell receptor beta chains drawn from one sample of a study of PD-L1 blockade in urothelial cancer. TCRdb keeps only in-frame clones here, not all; method: immunoSEQ multiplex PCR. The sample consists of more than 90,000 clones, 70% to 90% of them appearing once. The source was PBMCs, collected around atezolizumab (anti-PD-L1) treatment. Receptor source: a man between 65 and 85 years old with urothelial cancer. Both conserved end residues are part of each CDR3. The D gene is left open where the match is weak. Not all rows give a size; the values are once, few, many and, for expanded clones, a class.

clone_size	d_call	v_call	j_call	cdr3_nt	cdr3_aa
NA	TRBD1	TRBV28	TRBJ1-3	TGTGCCAGCAGTTTGCGGACAGGGAATCTATATTTT	CASSLRTGNLYF
once	NA	TRBV12-5	TRBJ2-5	TGTGCTAGCGGGACACATCGTCCAGAGACCCAGTACTTC	CASGTHRPETQYF
NA	TRBD1	TRBV19	TRBJ2-5	TGTGCCAGTAGTGAAGGACAGGGGGTTGAGACCCAGTACTTC	CASSEGQGVETQYF
NA	TRBD1	TRBV5-4	TRBJ1-1	TGTGCCAGCAGCCCCGGGCAGGGGGGCACTGAAGCTTTCTTT	CASSPGQGGTEAFF
NA	TRBD2	TRBV6-5	TRBJ2-1	TGTGCCAGCAGCATAGGACTAGCCCTCAATGAGCAGTTCTTC	CASSIGLALNEQFF
NA	TRBD1	TRBV7-9	TRBJ2-2	TGTGCCAGCAGTCAAAGGCAGGGACAGGGGAAGAACACCGGGGAGCTGTTTTTT	CASSQRQGQGKNTGELFF
NA	TRBD1	TRBV4-3	TRBJ2-2	TGCGCCAGCAGCCAAGAGACAGGGAACCCCACCGGGGAGCTGTTTTTT	CASSQETGNPTGELFF
NA	NA	TRBV7-2	TRBJ2-2	TGTGCCAGCAGCCGGGGGGCGGGCCGGAGGACCGGGGAGCTGTTTTTT	CASSRGAGRRTGELFF
NA	NA	TRBV18	TRBJ1-2	TGTGCCAGCTCACCACCGAATCCTACAGGGCACTATGGCTACACCTTC	CASSPPNPTGHYGYTF
NA	TRBD1	TRBV11-2	TRBJ1-1	TGTGCCAGCAGCCCCCATTTGACAGGGGGCAGGAACACTGAAGCTTTCTTT	CASSPHLTGGRNTEAFF
NA	NA	TRBV4-2	TRBJ1-2	TGTGCCAGCAGCCAAGATTCACGGGACACGCCTAACTATGGCTACACCTTC	CASSQDSRDTPNYGYTF
NA	TRBD2	TRBV11-2	TRBJ2-5	TGTGCCAGCAGTCGAGCGGGACTAGCGTACTACCAAGAGACCCAGTACTTC	CASSRAGLAYYQETQYF
NA	NA	TRBV9	TRBJ2-7	TGTGCCAGCAGCGTAGGGGGCGAATCGAGCGAGCAGTACTTC	CASSVGGESSEQYF
NA	NA	TRBV5-1	TRBJ2-3	TGCGCCAGCAGCTCGGACAGTTTTTCTAGCACAGATACGCAGTATTTT	CASSSDSFSSTDTQYF
NA	NA	TRBV18	TRBJ2-3	TGTGCCAGCTCACCACCGATGCAGGGCACAGATACGCAGTATTTT	CASSPPMQGTDTQYF
few	TRBD1	TRBV29-1	TRBJ2-7	TGCAGCGTGAGACAGGGGCTTGAGCAGTACTTC	CSVRQGLEQYF
NA	TRBD1	TRBV7-6	TRBJ2-1	TGTGCCAGCAGCCCGCCGGGGCCAGGGGGCCTGAATGAGCAGTTCTTC	CASSPPGPGGLNEQFF
NA	TRBD1	TRBV5-1	TRBJ1-1	TGCGCCAGCAGCGAGACACCGGGACAGGGGACGAACACTGAAGCTTTCTTT	CASSETPGQGTNTEAFF
NA	TRBD1	TRBV19	TRBJ1-2	TGTGCCAGTAAGAAGGGACAGGGCCCACCGAGAGGCTACACCTTC	CASKKGQGPPRGYTF
NA	NA	TRBV19	TRBJ1-3	TGTGCCAGTAACCCGGGGATTAGCGGAAACACCATATATTTT	CASNPGISGNTIYF
NA	NA	TRBV5-1	TRBJ1-5	TGCGCCAGCAGCTTGGATGGAGGGGGGGGCAATCAGCCCCAGCATTTT	CASSLDGGGGNQPQHF
NA	NA	TRBV19	TRBJ2-1	TGTGCCAGTAGTATCCTCAGGGAGGATGAGCAGTTCTTC	CASSILREDEQFF
few	TRBD1	TRBV29-1	TRBJ1-1	TGCAGCGTTGGGGACAGGGTGAACACTGAAGCTTTCTTT	CSVGDRVNTEAFF
NA	NA	TRBV29-1	TRBJ2-1	TGCAGCGTCCTACTCCCGGGGTCCATAGTGCGGAATGAGCAGTTCTTC	CSVLLPGSIVRNEQFF
once	NA	TRBV5-4	TRBJ2-1	TGTGCCAGCAGCTTAAGCGGCGACTACAATGAGCAGTTCTTC	CASSLSGDYNEQFF
NA	TRBD1	TRBV6-6	TRBJ2-7	TGTGCCAGCAGTTACCGGGACAGGAGCTACGAGCAGTACTTC	CASSYRDRSYEQYF
few	TRBD2	TRBV5-1	TRBJ2-1	TGCGCCAGCAGCATTTCTAGCGGGATATACAATGAGCAGTTCTTC	CASSISSGIYNEQFF
NA	TRBD2	TRBV5-4	TRBJ2-7	TGTGCCAGCAGCTTGACGGGGGGGATCCGCGAGCAGTACTTC	CASSLTGGIREQYF
NA	TRBD1	TRBV30	TRBJ1-5	TGTGCCTGGAACACAGGGGGCCGCAGCAGCAATCAGCCCCAGCATTTT	CAWNTGGRSSNQPQHF
once	TRBD2	TRBV7-9	TRBJ2-6	TGTGCCAGCAGCCCTAGCGGGAGGGGCTCTGGGGCCAACGTCCTGACTTTC	CASSPSGRGSGANVLTF
NA	TRBD1	TRBV9	TRBJ2-1	TGTGCCAGCAGCGTAGGTGGAACAGGGGAATACAATGAGCAGTTCTTC	CASSVGGTGEYNEQFF
NA	NA	TRBV6-6	TRBJ2-3	TGTGCCAGCAGTTCCCAGGCAGACTACACAGATACGCAGTATTTT	CASSSQADYTDTQYF
NA	TRBD1	TRBV10-3	TRBJ1-1	TGTGCCATCAGTGAGGGACAGGAGGGGAACACTGAAGCTTTCTTT	CAISEGQEGNTEAFF
medium-sized	TRBD1	TRBV19	TRBJ2-5	TGTGCCAGTAGTGCCGGGACAGGGGGACAGACCCAGTACTTC	CASSAGTGGQTQYF
once	NA	TRBV7-9	TRBJ1-2	TGTGCCAGCAGCTTGGCAGGGCCAGGATATGGCTACACCTTC	CASSLAGPGYGYTF
NA	NA	TRBV19	TRBJ1-5	TGTGCCAGTAGTATTTTGGGGGCAGACAATCAGCCCCAGCATTTT	CASSILGADNQPQHF
once	NA	TRBV7-9	TRBJ2-1	TGTGCCAGCAGCTCCCTTGGGGGCTGGGGAAATGAGCAGTTCTTC	CASSSLGGWGNEQFF
NA	NA	TRBV4-1	TRBJ2-3	TGCGCCAGCAGACATAACAGGGGGGGAGGAGATACGCAGTATTTT	CASRHNRGGGDTQYF
NA	NA	TRBV6-5	TRBJ2-4	TGTGCCAGCAGTTTCAAGGGGACCAAAAACATTCAGTACTTC	CASSFKGTKNIQYF
NA	NA	TRBV5-1	TRBJ2-7	TGCGCCAGCAGCTTGGTCCTCACTACCTCCAGCGAGCAGTACTTC	CASSLVLTTSSEQYF
NA	TRBD2	TRBV29-1	TRBJ2-1	TGCAGCGTTGAGGGAGGGGTATGGGATGAGCAGTTCTTC	CSVEGGVWDEQFF
few	NA	TRBV27	TRBJ1-2	TGTGCCAGCAGTTTGTCAGCACAGAATGGCTACACCTTC	CASSLSAQNGYTF
NA	NA	TRBV6-1	TRBJ2-7	TGTGCCAGCAGTTCCTCGGACAGAGTCTACGAGCAGTACTTC	CASSSSDRVYEQYF
NA	TRBD1	TRBV7-2	TRBJ2-7	TGTGCCAGCAGCTTCGCCGGCTCTTTACAGGGGGTCTACGAGCAGTACTTC	CASSFAGSLQGVYEQYF
NA	TRBD1	TRBV4-1	TRBJ2-7	TGCGCCAGCAGCCAATCTGACAGGGGTTTCGAGCAGTACTTC	CASSQSDRGFEQYF
NA	NA	TRBV19	TRBJ1-6	TGTGCCAGTACTTTGGCTCTTGGTTCACCCCTCCACTTT	CASTLALGSPLHF
once	TRBD2	TRBV5-6	TRBJ2-1	TGTGCCAGCAGCTTGGGGCGTATAGCGGGCCAGTACAATGAGCAGTTCTTC	CASSLGRIAGQYNEQFF
NA	NA	TRBV10-3	TRBJ2-3	TGTGCCATCAGTGGAGATGGGGCAGGGCCGCCAGATACGCAGTATTTT	CAISGDGAGPPDTQYF
NA	TRBD2	TRBV25-1	TRBJ2-5	TGTGCCAGCAGTGGGAGACTAGCGGGAGGCACCCAGTACTTC	CASSGRLAGGTQYF
NA	TRBD1	TRBV5-6	TRBJ1-1	TGTGCCAGCAGTTATACAGGGGGCCGGGGGGCTTTCTTT	CASSYTGGRGAFF
NA	TRBD2	TRBV6-1	TRBJ2-1	TGTGCCAGCAGTGACCCAACTAGCGGGAGGCCCAATGAGCAGTTCTTC	CASSDPTSGRPNEQFF
once	TRBD2	TRBV2	TRBJ2-1	TGTGCCAGCAGTCACCCCTCCTTTAGCGGGGGGGCCAATGAGCAGTTCTTC	CASSHPSFSGGANEQFF
NA	NA	TRBV30	TRBJ2-4	TGTGCCTGGAGTGCGACTAGTCGCGCCAAAAACATTCAGTACTTC	CAWSATSRAKNIQYF
NA	NA	TRBV5-5	TRBJ2-5	TGTGCCAGCAGCTTGGGGGGCGAAGAGACCCAGTACTTC	CASSLGGEETQYF
once	NA	TRBV2	TRBJ2-5	TGTGCCAGCAAAGACAGACAAGAGACCCAGTACTTC	CASKDRQETQYF
NA	NA	TRBV7-6	TRBJ2-1	TGTGCCAGCGCCCCAGAGGTCGCTAACAATGAGCAGTTCTTC	CASAPEVANNEQFF
NA	TRBD2	TRBV6-5	TRBJ2-2	TGTGCCAGCAGCTATGGACTAGTCACCGGGGAGCTGTTTTTT	CASSYGLVTGELFF
NA	TRBD2	TRBV27	TRBJ2-5	TGTGCCAGCAGTTTAGTGGCGGGAGACAGCGAGACCCAGTACTTC	CASSLVAGDSETQYF
NA	TRBD1	TRBV10-3	TRBJ2-5	TGTGCCATCAGTTCCCCGACAGGGCTAACTTTCCAAGAGACCCAGTACTTC	CAISSPTGLTFQETQYF
once	TRBD1	TRBV12-5	TRBJ1-4	TGTGCTAGTGGACCGGGACAGAGCCCTGAAAAACTGTTTTTT	CASGPGQSPEKLFF